The clone carrying this T cell receptor beta chain appeared once. The PCR had 60 Vbeta and 13 Jbeta primers. Produced via immunoSEQ multiplex PCR; TCRdb's table is partial and in-frame only. The sample includes roughly 160,000 clones, 70% to 85% of them seen just once. The sample originates from a study of cytomegalovirus exposure and HLA in healthy donors. Deletions cut 3 bases from V and 2 bases from J, with 10 bases between. CDR1 and CDR2 (germline): MGHRA, YSYEKL. The CDR3 consists of 14 residues. The TCR originated in a man aged 25-40 years in good health and CMV-seropositive. The chain employs TRBV4-1 and TRBJ1-2; possible D gene TRBD1, 5 bases. The sequenced sample was PBMCs. The CDR3 coding sequence is TGCGCCAGCAGCCAGGGCAGGGAAAACTATGGCTACACCTTC. Its protein is CASSQGRENYGYTF.